The clone carrying this T cell receptor beta chain was seen once. Its antigen is unidentified. Sequencing was performed with immunoSEQ multiplex PCR; in TCRdb, only in-frame clones are kept and a portion is missing. The sample includes tens of thousands of clones, roughly 95% of them seen just once. The record originates from a study of T cell clonotyping in hematopoietic cell transplantation. Study summary: Cytoreduction preceded collection of pretransplant recipient samples.

The time point here: recipient sample about 28 days before transplant, after cytoreduction. Recipient blood drawn about 28 days pretransplant and days 30, 100, 180 after. Study-level results: Pathologically expanded recipient clonotypes increased progressively from day 30 to day 180 as diversity fell.

The sequences come from peripheral blood mononuclear cells, collected before stem cell transplant. This clonotype was sampled from a woman aged 50 to 60 with acute myeloid leukemia. Some clones in this sample may be carry-over from other donors' samples.

This CDR3 is CASSQGGANEKLFF. The DNA of the CDR3 is TGCGCCAGCAGCCAGGGAGGTGCTAATGAAAAACTGTTTTTT. The rearrangement uses TRBV4-1 and TRBJ1-4, with D unclear. CDR1 and CDR2 from the germline V gene are MGHRA and YSYEKL. V was pared by 3 bases and J by 3 bases, with 8 bases between. The CDR3 has 14 amino acids.